These 20 T cell receptor beta chains came from one sample sequenced in a study of OX40 agonist ivuxolimab in advanced cancers. The protocol used for the library was the immunoSEQ multiplex PCR assay. Not all clones reach the TCRdb copy of this immuneACCESS table, which keeps in-frame sequences only. Checked studies attribute under half of the gap to unresolved V genes and leave the rest unexplained. This sample has 60,000 to 80,000 clones in its table, and about 91% of those were observed once. Around 10% of the sample comes from the top ten. The sample here was CD4+ or CD8+ T cells sorted from blood, taken in a trial of the OX40 agonist ivuxolimab. All receptors come from an adult with an advanced solid tumor such as melanoma, head and neck, liver or kidney cancer.

The chain is built from TRBV6-1 and TRBJ2-7; TRBD1 matches 9 bases. Germline V gene sequence: CDR1 MNHNS, CDR2 SASEGT. The CDR3 is 16 residues long. V was clipped by 6 bases and J by 0 bases; unmatched bases: 9. Here the CDR3 DNA reads TGTGCCAGCAGCGAACCGGGACAGGGCCCCTCCTACGAGCAGTACTTC. Its translation is CASSEPGQGPSYEQYF.

This clone has only one observation. The chain has TRBV5-1 and TRBJ1-1; D unresolved. CDR1 is SGHRS, CDR2 YFSETQ, per germline. The CDR3 loop spans 13 amino acids. The V end was cut by 0 bases, the J end by 1 base, with 4 bases between. CDR3 DNA: TGCGCCAGCAGCTTGGGGGCGAACACTGAAGCTTTCTTT. The encoded protein is CASSLGANTEAFF. Full variable domain (remainder filled in from reference TRBV5-1 and TRBJ1-1): KAGVTQTPRYLIKTRGQQVTLSCSPISGHRSVSWYQQTPGQGLQFLFEYFSETQRNKGNFPGRFSGRQFSNSRSEMNVSTLELGDSALYLCASSLGANTEAFFGQGTRLTVV.

The rearrangement links TRBV6-5 to TRBJ2-2; TRBD1 agrees at 8 bases. Looked up from germline, CDR1 is MNHEY and CDR2 is SVGAGI. V shed 6 bases, J shed 1 base, and the junction held 4 bases outside the gene matches. CDR3 size: 15 residues. The CDR3 spells CASSWDRRNTGELFF. CDR3 in DNA: TGTGCCAGCAGCTGGGACAGGAGGAACACCGGGGAGCTGTTTTTT.

The chain couples TRBV19 to TRBJ2-2; the match to TRBD1 covers 10 bases. The J segment lost 5 bases and the V segment lost 5 bases, leaving 5 bases of the junction unmatched. The CDR3 is 15 residues long. Germline CDR1 and CDR2: LNHDA and SQIVND (reference sequence). The CDR3 loop is CASSGRQGATGELFF. CDR3 in DNA: TGTGCCAGTAGTGGGCGACAGGGGGCAACCGGGGAGCTGTTTTTT.

This sequence joins TRBV21-1 and TRBJ2-7; the DNA was not used to check the table's D call, TRBD1. TRBV21-1 is a pseudogene. There are 16 residues in the CDR3. As DNA, the CDR3 is TGTGCCAGCAGCAAAGTTACACAGGGGCACTCCTACGAGCAGTACTTC. It specifies CASSKVTQGHSYEQYF.

The gene calls are TRBV7-9 and TRBJ2-3; 11 positions match TRBD2. The CDR3 contains 15 residues. Trimming cost V 4 bases and J 1 base; bases outside gene matches: 1. Germline CDR1 reads SEHNR; CDR2 reads FQNEAQ (reference sequence). The CDR3 DNA reads TGTGCCAGCAGCTATAGCGGGGGGGGCACAGATACGCAGTATTTT. It yields the protein CASSYSGGGTDTQYF.

The V gene is TRBV5-1, the J gene TRBJ2-3; perhaps TRBD1 as D (6 bases). The V end was cut by 4 bases, the J end by 2 bases, with 11 bases between. This CDR3 has 14 amino acids. Germline V gives CDR1 SGHRS, CDR2 YFSETQ. CDR3 DNA: TGCGCCAGCAGCGGAGGACAGTCCACAGATACGCAGTATTTT. Translation gives CASSGGQSTDTQYF.

The chain has TRBV12-5 and TRBJ1-2; no firm D call. The CDR3 has 16 residues. V lost 0 bases to trimming and J lost 0 bases, with 11 bases between them. Germline V CDR1 and CDR2: LGHNT, FRNRAP. CDR3 amino acids: CASGLVRRPTNYGYTF. As DNA, the CDR3 is TGTGCTAGTGGTTTGGTCAGGCGGCCTACTAACTATGGCTACACCTTC.

V and J are TRBV10-1 and TRBJ2-5, with 8 nucleotides matching TRBD2. CDR1 WNHNN and CDR2 SYGVQD come from the germline V gene (reference sequence). The V gene end was trimmed by 11 bases and the J gene end by 4 bases; junction bases not matched to a gene: 15. The CDR3 extends over 15 amino acids. The CDR3 loop reads CAGSETREVGETQYF. CDR3 nucleotide sequence: TGCGCCGGCTCGGAGACGCGGGAGGTTGGAGAGACCCAGTACTTC.

V is TRBV9 and J is TRBJ2-2, with D perhaps assigned TRBD1 or TRBD2 (5 bases each). Between the trimmed V and J ends, which lost 3 bases and 4 bases, there was a span of 7 bases. The CDR3 is made up of 13 amino acids. CDR1 is SGDLS and CDR2 is YYNGEE in the germline V gene. CDR3 sequence (DNA): TGTGCCAGCAGCGCCGGGACCACCGGGGAGCTGTTTTTT. Translation: CASSAGTTGELFF. Using reference TRBV9 and TRBJ2-2 for the parts outside the CDR3, the full variable domain is DSGVTQTPKHLITATGQRVTLRCSPRSGDLSVYWYQQSLDQGLQFLIQYYNGEERAKGNILERFSAQQFPDLHSELNLSSLELGDSALYFCASSAGTTGELFFGEGSRLTVL.

The chain couples TRBV27 to TRBJ1-6, with 11 bases that match TRBD1. V was clipped by 5 bases and J by 4 bases; unmatched bases: 7. This CDR3 region has 17 residues. Germline V gives CDR1 MNHEY, CDR2 SMNVEV (reference sequence). The CDR3 sequence is CASSGTGGMGYNSPLHF. CDR3 in DNA: TGTGCCAGCAGTGGGACAGGGGGAATGGGATATAATTCACCCCTCCACTTT.

This chain links TRBV6-1 with TRBJ2-7, with TRBD1 as a possible D gene (6 bases). The CDR3 covers 15 residues. The V end was cut by 3 bases, the J end by 2 bases, with 14 bases between. Germline CDR1 MNHNS, CDR2 SASEGT. The CDR3 bases are TGTGCCAGCAGTGACCCGACAGGCCTCACCTACGAGCAGTACTTC. Translated: CASSDPTGLTYEQYF.

The rearrangement joins TRBV5-1 to TRBJ2-5; a weak D match, TRBD2 (5 bases). Germline CDR1 is SGHRS and CDR2 is YFSETQ. The CDR3 extends over 14 amino acids. Trimming took off 2 bases at V and 2 bases at J, with 10 bases between the two ends. CDR3 bases: TGCGCCAGCAGCTTTGGCAGGACTCAAGAGACCCAGTACTTC. It is translated as CASSFGRTQETQYF.

J is TRBJ2-7 and V is TRBV29-1, with TRBD1 identical over 7 bases. The V gene end was trimmed by 4 bases and the J gene end by 2 bases; junction bases not matched to a gene: 5. The length of the CDR3 is 13 residues. CDR1 and CDR2 (germline): SQVTM, ANQGSEA. CDR3 amino acids: CSVGWQGAYEQYF. For the CDR3, the DNA is TGCAGCGTTGGGTGGCAGGGGGCCTACGAGCAGTACTTC.

The chain employs TRBV9 and TRBJ1-5, with D maybe TRBD1 (5 bases). V gave up 0 bases and J gave up 0 bases, with 19 bases separating them. Germline CDR1 is SGDLS and CDR2 is YYNGEE. The CDR3 sequence is 19 residues long. CDR3 residues: CASSVGPGPRSYSNQPQHF. In nucleotides, the CDR3 is TGTGCCAGCAGCGTAGGTCCGGGACCTAGATCCTATAGCAATCAGCCCCAGCATTTT.

J is TRBJ1-5 and V is TRBV7-6, with TRBD1 as a possible D gene (5 bases). Germline CDR1 SGHVS, CDR2 FNYEAQ. Trimming cost V 3 bases and J 6 bases, with 15 bases left between them. The CDR3 spans 15 residues. This CDR3 is CASSFRGDPGQPQHF. The CDR3 nucleotides are TGTGCCAGCAGCTTTCGGGGGGACCCGGGTCAGCCCCAGCATTTT. Full variable domain (missing parts from reference TRBV7-6 and TRBJ1-5): GAGVSQSPRYKVTKRGQDVALRCDPISGHVSLYWYRQALGQGPEFLTYFNYEAQQDKSGLPNDRFSAERPEGSISTLTIQRTEQRDSAMYRCASSFRGDPGQPQHFGDGTRLSIL.

The genes are TRBV11-2 and TRBJ1-1; TRBD1 aligns across 10 bases. This CDR3 has 19 residues. Germline CDR1 and CDR2: SGHAT and FQNNGV. V lost 1 base and J lost 3; bases outside the gene matches: 14. The CDR3 coding sequence is TGTGCCAGCAGCTTAGGAGAGGGACCTTATGGGACAGGGGACACTGAAGCTTTCTTT. Protein sequence: CASSLGEGPYGTGDTEAFF.

This chain uses TRBV10-3 with TRBJ2-1, with D possibly TRBD1 on 5 matching bases. Germline V gene data show CDR1 as ENHRY and CDR2 as SYGVKD. CDR3 size: 15 residues. Trimming removed 0 bases from V and 6 bases from J, with 12 bases in between. CDR3 sequence: CAISESKGPANEQFF. CDR3 in DNA: TGTGCCATCAGTGAGTCTAAGGGGCCGGCCAATGAGCAGTTCTTC.

The gene calls are TRBV7-9 and TRBJ1-2; TRBD1 agrees at 8 bases. The V and J ends lost 5 bases and 4 bases, in that order; junction bases with no gene match: 9. The CDR3 consists of 15 residues. Looked up from germline, CDR1 is SEHNR and CDR2 is FQNEAQ (reference sequence). CDR3 sequence reads: CASSQGQAGFYGYTF. As DNA, the CDR3 is TGTGCCAGCAGCCAGGGACAGGCGGGGTTCTATGGCTACACCTTC.

The gene calls are TRBV5-6 and TRBJ1-5; perhaps TRBD1 as D (5 bases). CDR1 is SGHDT and CDR2 is YYEEEE in the germline V gene. V lost 3 bases to trimming and J lost 4 bases, with 11 bases between them. This CDR3 comprises 14 residues. The CDR3: CASSSWDGNQPQHF. The CDR3 nucleotides are TGTGCCAGCAGCTCGTGGGACGGTAATCAGCCCCAGCATTTT.